The 29 T cell receptor beta chains in this list originate from one sample, sequenced in a study of shared clonotypes between healthy human individuals. Libraries were prepared by immunoSEQ multiplex PCR; TCRdb keeps only in-frame clonotypes and omits some of them. The sample holds about 1,800,000 clones, roughly 94% seen once. Terminally differentiated effector memory CD45RA+ cells were excluded from the naive CD8 cells, which were CD45RO-negative and positively selected for CCR7. Sequencing was carried out using naive CD8+ T cells sorted from blood. All receptors derive from a young man in good health.

This clone came up once. The rearrangement joins TRBV5-6 to TRBJ2-5; 7 bases are a match to TRBD2. This CDR3 is built from 16 residues. Germline assignment: CDR1 SGHDT and CDR2 YYEEEE. Unmatched junction bases numbered 11, after V lost 3 bases and J lost 3 bases. Here the CDR3 DNA reads TGTGCCAGCAGCTGGGATGGCGGGGGATGGGAAGAGACCCAGTACTTC. Its protein is CASSWDGGGWEETQYF.

CDR3 DNA: TGTGCCAGCAGCGACGGAATTGAAGCTTTCTTT. Translating it yields CASSDGIEAFF. J is TRBJ1-1 and V is TRBV9; no clear D gene. Trimming left V 3 bases short and J 7 bases short, with 7 bases between. Germline V gene sequence: CDR1 SGDLS, CDR2 YYNGEE. The CDR3 sequence is 11 residues long.

The chain is built from TRBV6-4 and TRBJ2-1; D is possibly TRBD1 or TRBD2 (5 bases each). The V and J ends lost 2 bases and 9 bases respectively, with 20 bases between them. Germline V lookup: CDR1 MRHNA, CDR2 SNTAGT. The CDR3 is made up of 16 amino acids. CDR3 sequence (DNA): TGTGCCAGCAGTGACGGTTGGGGGATTACTTTGGGTGAGCAGTTCTTC. Protein product: CASSDGWGITLGEQFF.

This clone occurred once. The genes are TRBV27 and TRBJ2-1; 10 bases line up with TRBD2. V was clipped by 4 bases and J by 3 bases; unmatched bases: 9. CDR3 length equals 17 residues. CDR1 is MNHEY and CDR2 is SMNVEV in the germline V gene (reference sequence). In nucleotides, the CDR3 is TGTGCCAGCAGTTCCTCTAGCGGGAGCCCTCTCTACAATGAGCAGTTCTTC. This sequence encodes CASSSSSGSPLYNEQFF.

V is TRBV28 and J is TRBJ2-7; D possibly corresponds to TRBD2 (5 bases). The germline V gene encodes CDR1 MDHEN and CDR2 SYDVKM. The V end lost 8 bases, the J end lost 6 bases, and 17 bases lay between the germline ends. The CDR3 contains 13 residues. CDR3 loop: CASSSGLRGEQYF. The CDR3 region has the DNA TGTGCCAGCTCGTCGGGATTAAGAGGCGAGCAGTACTTC.

The chain has TRBV5-1 and TRBJ1-2; D call uncertain. V shed 1 base and J shed 8 bases, with 24 bases lying between them. The length of the CDR3 is 17 residues. CDR1 is SGHRS, CDR2 YFSETQ, per germline. CDR3 DNA sequence: TGCGCCAGCAGCTTGTGGACTAGCGGGGATTTTGGATTGGGCTACACCTTC. The encoded protein is CASSLWTSGDFGLGYTF.

V gene TRBV7-2 combines with J gene TRBJ2-3; no firm D call. The CDR3 has 15 residues. V was pared by 2 bases and J by 1 base, with 10 bases between. The germline gives CDR1 SGHTA, CDR2 FQGNSA. Written as DNA, the CDR3 is TGTGCCAGCAGCTTATACCTAGTTGGCACAGATACGCAGTATTTT. It is translated as CASSLYLVGTDTQYF.

The CDR3 region is CAISEGQEYNEQFF. DNA of the CDR3: TGTGCCATCAGTGAAGGACAGGAGTACAATGAGCAGTTCTTC. This chain links TRBV10-3 with TRBJ2-1, with 7 nucleotides matching TRBD1. The CDR3 length is 14 residues. The trim removed 3 bases at V and 4 bases at J, leaving 3 bases unmatched. Germline CDR1 reads ENHRY; CDR2 reads SYGVKD.

The chain recombines TRBV28 with TRBJ2-3; TRBD2 matches at 7 bases. The junction had 7 bases not matched to a gene; V was cut back by 5 bases and J by 2 bases. Looked up from germline, CDR1 is MDHEN and CDR2 is SYDVKM. The CDR3 loop spans 15 amino acids. This CDR3 reads CASSPLAAATDTQYF. CDR3 DNA sequence: TGTGCCAGCAGTCCGCTAGCGGCGGCCACAGATACGCAGTATTTT.

The rearrangement uses TRBV7-9 and TRBJ2-7, with a tentative D call TRBD1 (6 bases). CDR3 length: 15 residues. The germline V gene has CDR1 SEHNR and CDR2 FQNEAQ (reference sequence). V was shortened by 2 bases and J by 0 bases, with 11 bases between the two germline ends. The chain's CDR3 is CASSLSTGFSYEQYF. As DNA, the CDR3 is TGTGCCAGCAGCTTATCGACAGGTTTCTCCTACGAGCAGTACTTC.

This clone was observed a single time. The CDR3 sequence: CASSRGNWEDEQFF. CDR3 sequence (DNA): TGTGCCAGCAGCCGTGGGAATTGGGAGGATGAGCAGTTCTTC. The chain recombines TRBV11-2 with TRBJ2-1; D may be TRBD2 (6 bases). V gave up 5 bases and J gave up 8 bases, with 16 bases separating them. CDR1 is SGHAT, CDR2 FQNNGV, per germline. The CDR3 contains 14 residues.

This clone showed up just once. Within the sample, other DNA sequences also encode this same CDR3. This chain joins TRBV9 and TRBJ1-5; a possible D gene is TRBD1 (5 bases). Germline CDR1 is SGDLS and CDR2 is YYNGEE. Trimming took off 3 bases at V and 6 bases at J, with 10 bases between the two ends. There are 13 residues in the CDR3. CDR3: CASSAGGGQPQHF. The CDR3 DNA sequence: TGTGCCAGCAGCGCTGGGGGAGGTCAGCCCCAGCATTTT.

The V call is TRBV7-2, the J call TRBJ2-7; no definite D call. The CDR3 totals 15 residues. The germline CDR1 and CDR2 sequences are SGHTA and FQGNSA. V shed 2 bases and J shed 2 bases, with 13 bases lying between them. The CDR3 nucleotides are TGTGCCAGCAGCTTATATCTGGCGGAAACCTACGAGCAGTACTTC. Translating gives CASSLYLAETYEQYF. The full variable domain, rest sourced from reference TRBV7-2 and TRBJ2-7, is GAGVSQSPSNKVTEKGKDVELRCDPISGHTALYWYRQSLGQGLEFLIYFQGNSAPDKSGLPSDRFSAERTGGSVSTLTIQRTQQEDSAVYLCASSLYLAETYEQYFGPGTRLTVT.

The chain combines TRBV30 with TRBJ2-2, with a tentative D call TRBD2 (6 bases). V lost 0 bases to trimming and J lost 5 bases, with 13 bases between them. Germline V lookup: CDR1 GTSNPN, CDR2 SVGIG (reference sequence). This CDR3 contains 15 residues. CDR3 region: CAWSVPGGWTGELFF. CDR3 DNA: TGTGCCTGGAGTGTACCCGGGGGTTGGACCGGGGAGCTGTTTTTT.

V usage is TRBV30 and J usage is TRBJ1-3; no clear D gene. CDR1 and CDR2 (germline): GTSNPN, SVGIG (reference sequence). This CDR3 spans 12 amino acids. Trimming took off 5 bases at V and 0 bases at J, with 5 bases between the two ends. CDR3 region: CAWGFSGNTIYF. CDR3 DNA: TGTGCCTGGGGTTTCTCTGGAAACACCATATATTTT.

The chain joins TRBV11-2 to TRBJ1-5; D remains unclear. The CDR3 has 16 residues. V lost 0 bases, J lost 4 bases, and 13 bases lay in between. CDR1 is SGHAT and CDR2 is FQNNGV in the germline V gene. CDR3 sequence reads: CASSLDWRVPNQPQHF. The CDR3 region has the DNA TGTGCCAGCAGCTTAGATTGGCGGGTCCCGAATCAGCCCCAGCATTTT. The full variable domain, rest sourced from reference TRBV11-2 and TRBJ1-5, is EAGVAQSPRYKIIEKRQSVAFWCNPISGHATLYWYQQILGQGPKLLIQFQNNGVVDDSQLPKDRFSAERLKGVDSTLKIQPAKLEDSAVYLCASSLDWRVPNQPQHFGDGTRLSIL.

The gene calls are TRBV11-2 and TRBJ2-2; no clear D gene. This CDR3 comprises 13 residues. Germline CDR1 is SGHAT and CDR2 is FQNNGV. The ends were cut back, 5 bases at V and 4 bases at J, with 8 bases in the middle. The CDR3 DNA reads as TGTGCCAGCAGCCCCTCGGCCACCGGGGAGCTGTTTTTT. It specifies CASSPSATGELFF.

The V and J genes are TRBV27 and TRBJ1-1, with TRBD1 as a possible D gene (6 bases). V was pared by 7 bases and J by 6 bases, with 18 bases between. CDR1 is MNHEY and CDR2 is SMNVEV in the germline V gene (reference sequence). The CDR3 is made up of 14 amino acids. CDR3 nucleotide sequence: TGTGCCAGCACCGAAAGAACAGGGTCGCCTGAAGCTTTCTTT. Encoded protein: CASTERTGSPEAFF.

The chain uses TRBV5-1 and TRBJ1-1; D is undetermined. Between the trimmed V and J ends, which lost 0 bases and 0 bases, there was a span of 12 bases. Germline V gives CDR1 SGHRS, CDR2 YFSETQ. The CDR3 runs to 16 residues. CDR3 DNA sequence: TGCGCCAGCAGCTTGGGGAACCGGGCCCTGAACACTGAAGCTTTCTTT. This translates into CASSLGNRALNTEAFF.

Concerning this clone: This sample includes further DNA sequences coding for the same CDR3. The V gene is TRBV5-1, the J gene TRBJ2-7, with 9 positions matching TRBD1. Trimming took 3 bases from V and 1 from J; bases not matched to a gene: 2. This CDR3 is built from 14 residues. Germline V gene data show CDR1 as SGHRS and CDR2 as YFSETQ. CDR3 protein: CASSWGTGSYEQYF. CDR3 in DNA: TGCGCCAGCAGCTGGGGGACAGGGTCCTACGAGCAGTACTTC.

V gene TRBV7-9 combines with J gene TRBJ1-2; no definite D call. V dropped 2 bases and J dropped 4 bases, with 14 bases sitting between them. This CDR3 is built from 15 residues. CDR1 is SEHNR and CDR2 is FQNEAQ in the germline V gene (reference sequence). The DNA of the CDR3 is TGTGCCAGCAGCTTACCGTCGGGGTTGAGCTATGGCTACACCTTC. This gives the protein CASSLPSGLSYGYTF.

In regard to this clone: Other DNA sequences within the sample encode an identical CDR3. The chain joins TRBV4-1 to TRBJ2-1, with D uncertain. The CDR3 is 13 amino acids. Germline assignment: CDR1 MGHRA and CDR2 YSYEKL. The V end lost 1 base, the J end lost 4 bases, and 5 bases lay between the germline ends. In nucleotides, the CDR3 is TGCGCCAGCAGCCAAGCCCTATACAATGAGCAGTTCTTC. Encoded protein: CASSQALYNEQFF.

This chain connects TRBV30 to TRBJ2-3, with 8 positions matching TRBD2. The germline CDR1 and CDR2 sequences are GTSNPN and SVGIG (reference sequence). The CDR3 has 15 residues. Trimming took 2 bases from V and 4 from J; bases not matched to a gene: 8. CDR3 sequence (DNA): TGTGCCTGGAGTTTATTAGCGGGGAGGCCAGATACGCAGTATTTT. It codes for CAWSLLAGRPDTQYF.

The chain is built from TRBV7-9 and TRBJ1-4; D is unresolved. Germline V gene sequence: CDR1 SEHNR, CDR2 FQNEAQ (reference sequence). Trimming stripped 10 bases from V and 6 bases from J, with 18 bases between. The CDR3 runs to 14 residues. In DNA form, the CDR3 reads TGTGCCACCCCCCGGAGAAGGTGTGATGAAAAACTGTTTTTT. It encodes CATPRRRCDEKLFF.

V usage is TRBV28 and J usage is TRBJ2-5, with D unresolved. Trimming removed 0 bases at V and 4 bases at J, with 12 bases between. The CDR3 sequence is 15 residues long. Germline loops: CDR1 MDHEN, CDR2 SYDVKM. Here the CDR3 reads CASSLWARVGETQYF. In DNA form, the CDR3 reads TGTGCCAGCAGTTTATGGGCCCGGGTTGGAGAGACCCAGTACTTC. Full variable domain (rest looked up from reference TRBV28 and TRBJ2-5): DVKVTQSSRYLVKRTGEKVFLECVQDMDHENMFWYRQDPGLGLRLIYFSYDVKMKEKGDIPEGYSVSREKKERFSLILESASTNQTSMYLCASSLWARVGETQYFGPGTRLLVL.

The chain uses TRBV6-5 and TRBJ2-7; D is unclear. The CDR3 totals 14 residues. Germline V gene lookup returns CDR1 MNHEY and CDR2 SVGAGI. V dropped 3 bases and J dropped 7 bases, with 16 bases sitting between them. The CDR3 sequence is CASSYLGSSFEQYF. In nucleotides, the CDR3 is TGTGCCAGCAGTTATCTCGGCAGTTCTTTTGAGCAGTACTTC.

Regarding this clone: This specimen includes other DNA sequences encoding the same CDR3. This chain joins TRBV5-4 and TRBJ2-7; the D gene is possibly TRBD1 (6 bases). Looked up from germline, CDR1 is SGHNT and CDR2 is YYREEE (reference sequence). Trimming cost V 0 bases and J 3 bases, with 7 bases left between them. CDR3 length: 13 residues. Here the CDR3 DNA reads TGTGCCAGCAGCTTGGTGGACAGCTACGAGCAGTACTTC. This gives the protein CASSLVDSYEQYF.

The chain employs TRBV13 and TRBJ2-7; D might be TRBD1 (5 bases). There are 16 residues in the CDR3. Trimming removed 4 bases from V and 0 bases from J, with 16 bases in between. Germline V gene lookup returns CDR1 PRHDT and CDR2 FYEKMQ (reference sequence). This CDR3 reads CASSSQRAGHSYEQYF. The CDR3 DNA reads TGTGCCAGCAGCTCCCAGCGAGCAGGGCACTCCTACGAGCAGTACTTC.

The chain employs TRBV7-9 and TRBJ2-2; D may be TRBD1 (5 bases). Germline V gene data show CDR1 as SEHNR and CDR2 as FQNEAQ (reference sequence). This CDR3 spans 15 amino acids. V was shortened by 5 bases and J by 7 bases, with 17 bases between the two germline ends. The CDR3: CASSLLGALSGELFF. CDR3 DNA sequence: TGTGCCAGCAGCCTTCTTGGGGCACTAAGCGGGGAGCTGTTTTTT. Together with reference TRBV7-9 and TRBJ2-2, the CDR3 gives the full variable domain: DTGVSQNPRHKITKRGQNVTFRCDPISEHNRLYWYRQTLGQGPEFLTYFQNEAQLEKSRLLSDRFSAERPKGSFSTLEIQRTEQGDSAMYLCASSLLGALSGELFFGEGSRLTVL.